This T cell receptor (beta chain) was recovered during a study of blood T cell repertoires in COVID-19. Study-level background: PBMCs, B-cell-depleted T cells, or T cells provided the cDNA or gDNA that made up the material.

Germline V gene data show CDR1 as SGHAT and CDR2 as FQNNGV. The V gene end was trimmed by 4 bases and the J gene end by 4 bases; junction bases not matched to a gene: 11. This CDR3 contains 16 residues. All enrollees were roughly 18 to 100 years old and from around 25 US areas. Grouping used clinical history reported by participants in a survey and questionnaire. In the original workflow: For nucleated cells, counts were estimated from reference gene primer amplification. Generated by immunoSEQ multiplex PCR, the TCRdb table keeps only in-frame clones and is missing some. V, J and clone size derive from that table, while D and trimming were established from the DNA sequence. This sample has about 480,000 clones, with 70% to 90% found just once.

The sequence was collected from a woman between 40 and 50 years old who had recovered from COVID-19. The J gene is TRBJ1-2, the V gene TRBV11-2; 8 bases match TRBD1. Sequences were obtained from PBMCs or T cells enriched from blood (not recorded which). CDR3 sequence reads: CASSSTRQGIGYGYTF. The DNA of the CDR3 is TGTGCCAGCAGCTCCACAAGACAGGGGATCGGCTATGGCTACACCTTC.